The 27 T cell receptor beta chains below were found in one sample sequenced in a study of regulatory T cells in long-lasting Graves disease. In building TCR beta libraries, iRepertoire HTBI primers were used together with Arm-PCR of CDR3 regions. TCRdb reanalysed the multiplex PCR reads using MiXCR and keeps one entry per CDR3 protein. The sample holds approximately 500,000 distinct CDR3 sequences; 20% to 25% are singletons and the top ten take roughly 7.1%. Indicated time point: persistent/refractory GD, antithyroid drugs over 5 years with positive TRAb. The TCR library was made from RNA extracted from PBMCs. The input for sequencing was peripheral blood mononuclear cells (PBMCs), taken when the disease was refractory, from a patient treated with antithyroid drugs. Every receptor here comes from a female donor with Graves disease.

The chain links TRBV2 to TRBJ2-7, with TRBD2 matching 12 bases. The CDR3 covers 14 residues. The J segment lost 4 bases and the V segment lost 9 bases, leaving 7 bases of the junction unmatched. Germline CDR1 is SNHLY and CDR2 is FYNNEI. This chain's CDR3 is CARTPLAGGYEQYF. CDR3 coding DNA: TGTGCCAGAACCCCACTAGCGGGAGGATACGAGCAGTACTTC.

This clonotype was seen a handful of times. The chain uses TRBV27 and TRBJ2-4; TRBD1 agrees at 8 bases. After removal of 8 bases from V and 8 bases from J, the junction contained 5 bases not matched to a gene. The V gene's germline CDR1 is MNHEY and CDR2 SMNVEV (reference sequence). The CDR3 has 12 residues. The CDR3 DNA reads TGTGCCAGCTCTCCACAGGGGGACATTCAGTACTTC. The encoded protein is CASSPQGDIQYF.

This clonotype was picked up many times. The chain combines TRBV6-1 with TRBJ2-7, with 7 bases aligning to TRBD2. The germline gives CDR1 MNHNS, CDR2 SASEGT. The CDR3 spans 15 residues. The ends lost 7 bases at V and 2 bases at J; junction bases unmatched: 11. The DNA for the CDR3 is TGTGCCAGCACCCCCTCGGCTAGCGGTACCTACGAGCAGTACTTC. This translates into CASTPSASGTYEQYF.

The genes are TRBV19 and TRBJ2-7, with D possibly matching TRBD2 (6 bases). Trimming removed 8 bases at V and 6 bases at J, with 20 bases between. The CDR3 totals 14 residues. Germline V gene lookup returns CDR1 LNHDA and CDR2 SQIVND (reference sequence). The CDR3 region has the DNA TGTGCCAGTTCTGTGGGGGGTCCCTCTATCGAGCAGTACTTC. As protein: CASSVGGPSIEQYF. The full variable domain, rest sourced from reference TRBV19 and TRBJ2-7, is DGGITQSPKYLFRKEGQNVTLSCEQNLNHDAMYWYRQDPGQGLRLIYYSQIVNDFQKGDIAEGYSVSREKKESFPLTVTSAQKNPTAFYLCASSVGGPSIEQYFGPGTRLTVT.

This clonotype was seen a handful of times. The V gene is TRBV6-5, the J gene TRBJ2-2, with TRBD1 identical over 7 bases. Looked up from germline, CDR1 is MNHEY and CDR2 is SVGAGI. The junction had 5 bases not matched to a gene; V was cut back by 4 bases and J by 6 bases. This CDR3 spans 14 amino acids. CDR3 region: CASSFLQGSGELFF. The CDR3 DNA reads as TGTGCCAGCAGTTTCCTACAGGGGTCCGGGGAGCTGTTTTTT.

The CDR3 nucleotides are TGCGCCAGCAGCCCCGCGTCACCCTCTAACTATGGCTACACCTTC. It yields the protein CASSPASPSNYGYTF. The gene calls are TRBV5-1 and TRBJ1-2; D remains unclear. The V end lost 4 bases, the J end lost 0 bases, and 13 bases lay between the germline ends. The germline V gene has CDR1 SGHRS and CDR2 YFSETQ. The CDR3 is 15 amino acids.

This clonotype was counted only a few times. The CDR3 nucleotides read TGTGCCAGCAGCCAAGTCGGCTCTTCACCCCTCCACTTT. It is translated as CASSQVGSSPLHF. This rearrangement joins TRBV14 to TRBJ1-6; no definite D call. The V end lost 1 base, the J end lost 9 bases, and 7 bases lay between the germline ends. Germline V gene data show CDR1 as SGHDN and CDR2 as FVKESK. This CDR3 has 13 residues.

There are many counts of this clonotype. The chain has TRBV28 and TRBJ1-2, with 11 bases fitting TRBD1. With V trimmed by 6 bases and J by 6 bases, 12 bases remained unmatched. The CDR3 contains 16 residues. Germline-derived CDR1 and CDR2 are MDHEN and SYDVKM. The CDR3 nucleotides read TGTGCCAGCAGCCCCTATCTAGGACAGGGGGCAGATGGCTACACCTTC. Its translation: CASSPYLGQGADGYTF.

There are many counts of this clonotype. The chain couples TRBV28 to TRBJ2-2, with no clear D. V dropped 3 bases and J dropped 2 bases, with 13 bases sitting between them. Germline V lookup: CDR1 MDHEN, CDR2 SYDVKM. The CDR3 is made up of 16 amino acids. CDR3 coding DNA: TGTGCCAGCAGTTTCCTGGACGGATATAACACCGGGGAGCTGTTTTTT. Amino acid sequence: CASSFLDGYNTGELFF.

Concerning this clonotype itself: This may come from a read error, since a much larger clone is one base off. The chain is built from TRBV27 and TRBJ2-2; D might be TRBD1 (6 bases). This CDR3 region has 15 residues. Per the germline V gene, CDR1 is MNHEY and CDR2 is SMNVEV (reference sequence). CDR3 protein: CASSMGRGNTGELVF. CDR3 in DNA: TGTGCCAGCAGTATGGGCAGGGGAAACACCGGGGAGCTGGTTTTT.

This clonotype was detected a few times. The chain recombines TRBV20-1 with TRBJ1-2, with D hard to call. Germline lookup yields CDR1 DFQATT and CDR2 SNEGSKA (reference sequence). Trimming left V 6 bases short and J 2 bases short, with 10 bases between. The CDR3 is 12 amino acids. CDR3 sequence reads: CSADALNYGYTF. CDR3 nucleotide sequence: TGCAGTGCCGACGCCCTGAACTATGGCTACACCTTC.

This chain uses TRBV25-1 with TRBJ1-5; possibly TRBD1 for D (6 bases). Trimming removed 9 bases from V and 1 base from J, with 16 bases in between. Germline V CDR1 and CDR2: MGHDK, SYGVNS. There are 15 residues in the CDR3. DNA for the CDR3: TGTGCCAGTACCGGACAGCTCGGGAGCAATCAGCCCCAGCATTTT. Translating gives CASTGQLGSNQPQHF. The full variable domain, completed using reference TRBV25-1 and TRBJ1-5, is EADIYQTPRYLVIGTGKKITLECSQTMGHDKMYWYQQDPGMELHLIHYSYGVNSTEKGDLSSESTVSRIRTEHFPLTLESARPSHTSQYLCASTGQLGSNQPQHFGDGTRLSIL.

CDR3 amino acids: CSAPVGRSYEQYF. CDR3 nucleotide sequence: TGCAGTGCCCCGGTGGGCAGATCCTACGAGCAGTACTTC. V gene TRBV20-1 combines with J gene TRBJ2-7; no firm D call. Deletions cut 6 bases from V and 1 base from J, with 13 bases between. The CDR3 totals 13 residues. Per germline, CDR1 DFQATT and CDR2 SNEGSKA (reference sequence).

The chain recombines TRBV10-1 with TRBJ2-2; TRBD2 might be the D (7 bases). Germline CDR1 reads WNHNN; CDR2 reads SYGVQD (reference sequence). Trimming shortened V by 4 bases and J by 5 bases, and 11 bases separated the two germline ends. This CDR3 region has 14 residues. In DNA form, the CDR3 reads TGCGCCAGCAGTGCCGAGGGGGGGACCGGGGAGCTGTTTTTT. It encodes CASSAEGGTGELFF.

The chain joins TRBV6-5 to TRBJ1-3; TRBD1 might be the D (5 bases). CDR1 is MNHEY and CDR2 is SVGAGI in the germline V gene. Trimming removed 0 bases at V and 2 bases at J, with 14 bases between. This CDR3 has 17 residues. The CDR3 reads CASSYSPFAGTGNTIYF. The CDR3, as DNA: TGTGCCAGCAGTTACTCCCCCTTTGCAGGGACTGGAAACACCATATATTTT.

The V gene is TRBV28, the J gene TRBJ2-1; 7 positions agree with TRBD1. The CDR3 is 13 residues long. Germline V gene data show CDR1 as MDHEN and CDR2 as SYDVKM. Unmatched junction bases numbered 5, after V lost 4 bases and J lost 8 bases. The DNA of the CDR3 is TGTGCCAGCAGTTCCCGACAGGGCTATGAGCAGTTCTTC. Amino acid sequence: CASSSRQGYEQFF. Looking up the rest from reference TRBV28 and TRBJ2-1 gives the full variable domain: DVKVTQSSRYLVKRTGEKVFLECVQDMDHENMFWYRQDPGLGLRLIYFSYDVKMKEKGDIPEGYSVSREKKERFSLILESASTNQTSMYLCASSSRQGYEQFFGPGTRLTVL.

This clonotype showed up many times. The rearrangement links TRBV5-5 to TRBJ2-5; TRBD2 aligns across 8 bases. The ends lost 1 base at V and 5 bases at J; junction bases unmatched: 7. The CDR3 spans 15 residues. In germline, CDR1 is SGHKS, CDR2 YYEKEE (reference sequence). CDR3 loop: CASSLIGGGSETQYF. CDR3 in DNA: TGTGCCAGCAGCTTGATCGGGGGGGGATCGGAGACCCAGTACTTC.

This clonotype has only a few counts. This chain joins TRBV28 and TRBJ2-1; TRBD1 matches at 8 bases. CDR1 MDHEN and CDR2 SYDVKM come from the germline V gene. Unmatched junction bases numbered 8, after V lost 7 bases and J lost 3 bases. The CDR3 covers 15 residues. The CDR3 nucleotides read TGTGCCAGCAAAACCCCAGGGGGCAGCTACAATGAGCAGTTCTTC. This gives the protein CASKTPGGSYNEQFF.

This clonotype was recorded at least ten times. This chain joins TRBV6-1 and TRBJ1-1; D uncertain. The V end lost 4 bases, the J end lost 1 base, and 22 bases lay between the germline ends. Germline CDR1 and CDR2: MNHNS and SASEGT. This CDR3 comprises 18 residues. Here the CDR3 reads CASSALRGIWLSNTEAFF. CDR3 coding DNA: TGTGCCAGCAGTGCACTGAGAGGGATCTGGCTTTCGAACACTGAAGCTTTCTTT.

This clonotype was seen a few times. The chain carries TRBV30 and TRBJ1-1; no clear D. The germline gives CDR1 GTSNPN, CDR2 SVGIG (reference sequence). Trimming stripped 4 bases from V and 4 bases from J, with 13 bases between. The CDR3 runs to 13 residues. The DNA of the CDR3 is TGTGCCTGGAAATGGGTTCTAAGCACTGAAGCTTTCTTT. Translating gives CAWKWVLSTEAFF.

CDR3 bases: TGTGCCAGCAGCTTTGTGGGAGAGAACACAGATACGCAGTATTTT. It codes for CASSFVGENTDTQYF. The rearrangement links TRBV7-3 to TRBJ2-3; D is possibly TRBD2 (5 bases). CDR3 length equals 15 residues. Trimming removed 3 bases from V and 2 bases from J, with 12 bases in between. Germline V gene lookup returns CDR1 SGHTA and CDR2 FQGTGA.

A few counts support this clonotype. V is TRBV5-5 and J is TRBJ2-3; D unclear. Germline V gene data show CDR1 as SGHKS and CDR2 as YYEKEE (reference sequence). Trimming removed 2 bases from V and 6 bases from J, with 7 bases in between. CDR3 length: 12 amino acids. CDR3 amino acids: CASSFLGDTQYF. The DNA for the CDR3 is TGTGCCAGCAGCTTTCTTGGGGATACGCAGTATTTT.

The chain couples TRBV6-2 or TRBV6-3 to TRBJ2-1; the D gene is possibly TRBD1 (6 bases). Germline V gene sequence: CDR1 MNHEY, CDR2 SVGEGT. The CDR3 contains 16 residues. Trimming removed 5 bases at V and 5 bases at J, with 19 bases between. The CDR3 reads CASSEENRERDNEQFF. The DNA of the CDR3 is TGTGCCAGCAGTGAAGAGAACAGGGAGAGGGACAATGAGCAGTTCTTC.

This clonotype showed up just a few times. The V gene is TRBV20-1, the J gene TRBJ2-5, with 11 positions matching TRBD1. The CDR3 is 14 amino acids. Germline trimming cut 7 bases from V and 6 bases from J; bases unmatched to any gene: 10. Germline lookup yields CDR1 DFQATT and CDR2 SNEGSKA (reference sequence). CDR3 in amino acids: CSVPGQGDSKTQYF. The CDR3 nucleotides read TGCAGTGTGCCGGGACAGGGGGACTCGAAGACCCAGTACTTC.

This clonotype was seen many times. The chain carries TRBV28 and TRBJ1-1, with 7 bases that match TRBD1. V lost 1 base and J lost 2; bases outside the gene matches: 4. Germline V gene data show CDR1 as MDHEN and CDR2 as SYDVKM. The CDR3 is 15 residues long. The CDR3 coding sequence is TGTGCCAGCAGTTTATACAGGGGTGAAAACACTGAAGCTTTCTTT. It codes for CASSLYRGENTEAFF.

The chain combines TRBV28 with TRBJ1-1; TRBD1 is a possible D gene (5 bases). The CDR3 sequence is 14 residues long. Per the germline V gene, CDR1 is MDHEN and CDR2 is SYDVKM. Trimming pared 3 bases from V and 10 bases from J, leaving 18 bases between. CDR3 nucleotide sequence: TGTGCCAGCAGTTTCAGGATAGTAGGGGCGGGAGCTTTCTTT. It specifies CASSFRIVGAGAFF.

The V gene is TRBV6-2 or TRBV6-3, the J gene TRBJ2-1; 8 positions match TRBD2. The CDR3 totals 17 residues. CDR1 is MNHEY and CDR2 is SVGEGT in the germline V gene. The J segment lost 0 bases and the V segment lost 6 bases, leaving 10 bases of the junction unmatched. Here the CDR3 DNA reads TGTGCCAGCAGCTCTAGGACTAGCCTGAGCTCCTACAATGAGCAGTTCTTC. Translating gives CASSSRTSLSSYNEQFF.